The present entry profiles one T cell receptor beta chain with its context. Its target is unknown. The sample belongs to a study of naive and memory T cell subsets. Trimming left V 3 bases short and J 4 bases short, with 6 bases between. This CDR3 is built from 12 residues. Germline CDR1 SGDLS, CDR2 YYNGEE. Study outcomes and limitations: Activation and differentiation may alter RNA-based TCR counts. Possibly reflecting memory cells re-expressing CD45RA, a few larger clonotypes occurred in naive repertoires, especially CD8. Clonotypes here are unpaired alpha or beta chain sequences.

The beta constant-region primer was an equimolar mix of two oligonucleotides covering TRBC1 and TRBC2. Four rounds of PCR amplified the ligated cDNA using nested alpha and beta constant-region primers plus SP2. From the UMI-ligation and nested PCR reads, TCRdb called clonotypes with MiXCR, one entry per CDR3 protein. Of over 65,000 distinct CDR3 sequences in the sample, over 8.5% were seen once. Sequencing used naive CD8+ T cells from blood. The sequence was collected from a human donor in good health. The chain joins TRBV9 to TRBJ2-3; D call uncertain. CDR3 DNA sequence: TGTGCCAGCAGCGAGGGTCCAGATACGCAGTATTTT. Its translation is CASSEGPDTQYF.